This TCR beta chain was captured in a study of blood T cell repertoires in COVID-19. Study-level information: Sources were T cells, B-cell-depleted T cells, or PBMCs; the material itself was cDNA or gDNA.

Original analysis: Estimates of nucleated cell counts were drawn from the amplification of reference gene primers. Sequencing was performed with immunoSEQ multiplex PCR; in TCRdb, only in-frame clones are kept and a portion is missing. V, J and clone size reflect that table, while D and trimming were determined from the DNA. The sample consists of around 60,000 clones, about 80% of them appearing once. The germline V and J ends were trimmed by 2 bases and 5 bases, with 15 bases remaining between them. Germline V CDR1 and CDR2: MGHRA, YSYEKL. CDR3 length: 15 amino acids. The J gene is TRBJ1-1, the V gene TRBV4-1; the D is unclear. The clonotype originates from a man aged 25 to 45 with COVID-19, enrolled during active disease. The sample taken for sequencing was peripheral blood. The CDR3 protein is CASSQPRTGRTEAFF. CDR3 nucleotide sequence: TGCGCCAGCAGCCAACCCAGGACGGGGAGGACTGAAGCTTTCTTT.